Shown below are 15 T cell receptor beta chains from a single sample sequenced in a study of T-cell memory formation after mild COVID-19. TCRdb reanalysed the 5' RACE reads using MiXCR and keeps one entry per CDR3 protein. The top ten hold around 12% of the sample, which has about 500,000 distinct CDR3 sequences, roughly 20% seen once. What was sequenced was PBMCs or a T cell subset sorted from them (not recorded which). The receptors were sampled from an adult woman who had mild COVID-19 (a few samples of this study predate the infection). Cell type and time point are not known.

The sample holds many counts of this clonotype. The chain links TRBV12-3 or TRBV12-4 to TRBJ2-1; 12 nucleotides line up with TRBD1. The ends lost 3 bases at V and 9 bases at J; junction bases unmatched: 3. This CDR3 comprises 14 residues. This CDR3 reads CASSFGTGGSEQFF. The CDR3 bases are TGTGCCAGCAGTTTCGGGACAGGGGGCAGTGAGCAGTTCTTC.

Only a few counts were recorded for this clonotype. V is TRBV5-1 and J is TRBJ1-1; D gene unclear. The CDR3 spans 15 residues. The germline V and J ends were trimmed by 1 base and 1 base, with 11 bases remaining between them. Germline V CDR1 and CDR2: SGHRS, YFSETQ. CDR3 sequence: CASSLWQQPNTEAFF. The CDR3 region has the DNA TGCGCCAGCAGCTTGTGGCAACAGCCGAACACTGAAGCTTTCTTT.

The CDR3 DNA sequence: TGCAGTGCTAGTGCGGGACAGGGTCTTTCCTACGAGCAGTACTTC. Translated, it gives CSASAGQGLSYEQYF. The chain has TRBV20-1 and TRBJ2-7; TRBD1 aligns across 9 bases. The J segment lost 1 base and the V segment lost 3 bases, leaving 7 bases of the junction unmatched. In germline, CDR1 is DFQATT, CDR2 SNEGSKA (reference sequence). The CDR3 runs 15 residues.

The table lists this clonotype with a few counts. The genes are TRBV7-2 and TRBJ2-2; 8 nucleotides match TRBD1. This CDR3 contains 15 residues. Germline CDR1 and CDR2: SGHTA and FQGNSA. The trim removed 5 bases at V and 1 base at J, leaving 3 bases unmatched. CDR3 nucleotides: TGTGCCAGCAGCCGGGACAGGAGGAACACCGGGGAGCTGTTTTTT. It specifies CASSRDRRNTGELFF.

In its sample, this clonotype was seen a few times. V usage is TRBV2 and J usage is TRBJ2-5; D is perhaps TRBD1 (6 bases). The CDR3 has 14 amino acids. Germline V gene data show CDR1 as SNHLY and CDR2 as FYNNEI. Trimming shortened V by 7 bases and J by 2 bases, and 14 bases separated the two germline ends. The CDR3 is CASIPDRPQETQYF. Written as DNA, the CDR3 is TGTGCCAGCATCCCGGACAGACCTCAAGAGACCCAGTACTTC.

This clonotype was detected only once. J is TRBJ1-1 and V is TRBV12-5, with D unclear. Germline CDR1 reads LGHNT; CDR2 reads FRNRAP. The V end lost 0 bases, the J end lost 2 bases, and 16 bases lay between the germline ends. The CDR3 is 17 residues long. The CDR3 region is CASGLVPRNSYNTEAFF. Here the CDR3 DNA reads TGTGCTAGTGGTTTGGTACCCCGTAACAGCTACAACACTGAAGCTTTCTTT.

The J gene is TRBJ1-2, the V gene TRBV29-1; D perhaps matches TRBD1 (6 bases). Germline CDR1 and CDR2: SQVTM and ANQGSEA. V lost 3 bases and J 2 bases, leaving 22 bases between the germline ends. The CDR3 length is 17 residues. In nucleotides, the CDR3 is TGCAGCGTTGATTCAAGCCCGGCGGGGGCGCTCAACTATGGCTACACCTTC. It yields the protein CSVDSSPAGALNYGYTF.

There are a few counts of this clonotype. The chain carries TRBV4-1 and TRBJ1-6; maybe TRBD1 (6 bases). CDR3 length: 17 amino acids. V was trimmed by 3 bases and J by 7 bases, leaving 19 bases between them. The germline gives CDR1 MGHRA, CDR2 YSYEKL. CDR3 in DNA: TGCGCCAGCAGCCAGGACTCCGGGACATCACGAAATTCACCCCTCCACTTT. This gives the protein CASSQDSGTSRNSPLHF.

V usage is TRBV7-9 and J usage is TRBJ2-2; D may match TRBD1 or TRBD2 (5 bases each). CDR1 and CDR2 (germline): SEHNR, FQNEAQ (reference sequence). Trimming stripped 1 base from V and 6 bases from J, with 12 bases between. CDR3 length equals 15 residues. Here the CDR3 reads CASSLGFRGSGELFF. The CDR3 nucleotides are TGTGCCAGCAGCTTAGGATTTCGGGGCTCCGGGGAGCTGTTTTTT.

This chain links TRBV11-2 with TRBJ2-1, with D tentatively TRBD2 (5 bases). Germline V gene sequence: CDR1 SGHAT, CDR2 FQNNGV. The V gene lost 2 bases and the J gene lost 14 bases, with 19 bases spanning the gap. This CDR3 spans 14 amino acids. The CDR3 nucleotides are TGTGCCAGCAGCTTAAGCGGCATCACGAGCGAGGAGTTCTTC. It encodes CASSLSGITSEEFF.

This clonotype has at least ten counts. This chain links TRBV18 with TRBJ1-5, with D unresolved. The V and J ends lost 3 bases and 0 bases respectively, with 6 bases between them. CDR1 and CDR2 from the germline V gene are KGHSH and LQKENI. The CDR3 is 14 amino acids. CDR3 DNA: TGTGCCAGCTCACCGGGCTATAGCAATCAGCCCCAGCATTTT. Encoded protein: CASSPGYSNQPQHF.

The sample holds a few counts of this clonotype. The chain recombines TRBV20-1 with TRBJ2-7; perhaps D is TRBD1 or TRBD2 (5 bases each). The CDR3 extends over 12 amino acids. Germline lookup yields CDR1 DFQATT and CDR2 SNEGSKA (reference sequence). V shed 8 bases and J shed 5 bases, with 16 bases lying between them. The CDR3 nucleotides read TGCAGTTTCTCTCGAGGGGCGGACGAGCAGTACTTC. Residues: CSFSRGADEQYF.

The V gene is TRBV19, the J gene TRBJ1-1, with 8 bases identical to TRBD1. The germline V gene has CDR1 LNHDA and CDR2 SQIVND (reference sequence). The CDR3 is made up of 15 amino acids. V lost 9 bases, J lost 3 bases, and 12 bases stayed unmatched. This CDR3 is CASQSLGTGYTEAFF. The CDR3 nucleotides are TGTGCCAGCCAATCCTTAGGGACAGGCTACACTGAAGCTTTCTTT. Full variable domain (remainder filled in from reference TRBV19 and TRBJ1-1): DGGITQSPKYLFRKEGQNVTLSCEQNLNHDAMYWYRQDPGQGLRLIYYSQIVNDFQKGDIAEGYSVSREKKESFPLTVTSAQKNPTAFYLCASQSLGTGYTEAFFGQGTRLTVV.

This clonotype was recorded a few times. CDR3 DNA: TGTGCCAGCAGTTTAGTGGCAGACCTGCGCTCCTACGAGCAGTACTTC. Residues: CASSLVADLRSYEQYF. The genes are TRBV27 and TRBJ2-7; D gene ambiguous. Germline loops: CDR1 MNHEY, CDR2 SMNVEV (reference sequence). Trimming stripped 2 bases from V and 0 bases from J, with 14 bases between. This CDR3 has 16 amino acids.

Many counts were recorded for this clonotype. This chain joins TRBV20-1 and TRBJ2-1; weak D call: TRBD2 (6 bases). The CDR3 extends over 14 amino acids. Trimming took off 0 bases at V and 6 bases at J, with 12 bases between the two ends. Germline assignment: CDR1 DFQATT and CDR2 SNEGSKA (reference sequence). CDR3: CSARDWASVNEQFF. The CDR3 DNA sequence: TGCAGTGCTAGAGATTGGGCTAGCGTCAATGAGCAGTTCTTC.